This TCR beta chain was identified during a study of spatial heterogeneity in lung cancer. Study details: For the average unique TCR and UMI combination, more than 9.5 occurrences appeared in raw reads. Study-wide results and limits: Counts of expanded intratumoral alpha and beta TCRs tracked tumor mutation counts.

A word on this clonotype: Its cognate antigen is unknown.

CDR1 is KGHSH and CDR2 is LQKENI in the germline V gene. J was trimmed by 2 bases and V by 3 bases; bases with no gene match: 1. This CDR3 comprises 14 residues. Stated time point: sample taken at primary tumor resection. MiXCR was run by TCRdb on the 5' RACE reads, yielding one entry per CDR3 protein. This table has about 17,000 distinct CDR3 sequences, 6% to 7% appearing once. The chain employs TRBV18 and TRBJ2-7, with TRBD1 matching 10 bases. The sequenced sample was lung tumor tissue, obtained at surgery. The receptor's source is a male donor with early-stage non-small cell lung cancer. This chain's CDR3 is CASSPGTGAYEQYF. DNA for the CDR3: TGTGCCAGCTCACCCGGGACAGGGGCCTACGAGCAGTACTTC.